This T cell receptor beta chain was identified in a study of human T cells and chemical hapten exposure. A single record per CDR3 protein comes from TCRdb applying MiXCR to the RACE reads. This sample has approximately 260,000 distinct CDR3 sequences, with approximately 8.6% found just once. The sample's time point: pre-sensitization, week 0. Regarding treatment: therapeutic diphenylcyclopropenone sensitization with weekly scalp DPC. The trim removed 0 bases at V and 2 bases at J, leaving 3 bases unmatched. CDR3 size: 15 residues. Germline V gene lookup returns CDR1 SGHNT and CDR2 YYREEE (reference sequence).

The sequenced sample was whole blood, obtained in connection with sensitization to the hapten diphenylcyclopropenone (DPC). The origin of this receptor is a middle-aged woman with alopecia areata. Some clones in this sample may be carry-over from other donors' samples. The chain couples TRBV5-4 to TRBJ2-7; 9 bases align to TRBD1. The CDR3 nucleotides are TGTGCCAGCAGCTTGGGACAGGGGGACACCTACGAGCAGTACTTC. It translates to CASSLGQGDTYEQYF.